Listed below are T cell receptor beta chains from one sample, sequenced in a study of blood T cell repertoires in COVID-19. Assay: immunoSEQ multiplex PCR; the TCRdb copy retains only in-frame clones and omits some. The data show around 270,000 clones, about 89% seen once. Sequenced input: peripheral blood. All receptors come from a man aged 35 to 55 with acute or convalescent COVID-19. CDR3s include the opening cysteine and the closing phenylalanine or tryptophan. The D gene is left open where the match is weak. Clone size is given for some rows only: seen once, a few or many times, or a class if the clone is expanded.

V: TRBV5-5; J: TRBJ1-4; size: NA; D: NA; DNA: TGTGCCAGCAGCTTGAGCGGTTGGGAAAAACTGTTTTTT; CDR3: CASSLSGWEKLFF
V: TRBV10-3; J: TRBJ1-2; size: NA; D: TRBD1; DNA: TGTGCCATCAGTGAGCGGGACAGGGACTACACCTTC; CDR3: CAISERDRDYTF
V: TRBV11-2; J: TRBJ2-7; size: NA; D: NA; DNA: TGTGCCAGCAGCTCACCCCGCTGGACAGGAGGGGACCCATACGAGCAGTACTTC; CDR3: CASSSPRWTGGDPYEQYF
V: TRBV18; J: TRBJ2-3; size: NA; D: NA; DNA: TGTGCCAGCTCACCCCGTGCCCCCAGTACGCAGTATTTT; CDR3: CASSPRAPSTQYF
V: TRBV6-5; J: TRBJ2-5; size: NA; D: TRBD1; DNA: TGTGCCAGCGCAACGGGACAGGGGGATGGAGAGACCCAGTACTTC; CDR3: CASATGQGDGETQYF
V: TRBV10-3; J: TRBJ1-2; size: NA; D: NA; DNA: TGTGCCATCCGAGGAGGGACTAACTATGGCTACACCTTC; CDR3: CAIRGGTNYGYTF
V: TRBV5-8; J: TRBJ2-6; size: NA; D: NA; DNA: TGTGCCAGCAGCTTTACTAGCTTGAGCTCTGGGGCCAACGTCCTGACTTTC; CDR3: CASSFTSLSSGANVLTF
V: TRBV6-5; J: TRBJ1-6; size: NA; D: TRBD1; DNA: TGTGCCAGCAGGACAGGGGGGAATTCACCCCTCCACTTT; CDR3: CASRTGGNSPLHF
V: TRBV5-6; J: TRBJ1-4; size: NA; D: NA; DNA: TGTGCCAGCAGCTTGCTGTCCGGCCCCCTGGAGCCGTTTTTT; CDR3: CASSLLSGPLEPFF
V: TRBV5-5; J: TRBJ2-1; size: NA; D: NA; DNA: TGTGCCAGCAGCAGGACCGGGACTCTTCGATGGGAGCAGTTCTTC; CDR3: CASSRTGTLRWEQFF
V: TRBV29-1; J: TRBJ1-1; size: NA; D: NA; DNA: TGCAGCGTCACTTTAATGGGGGGATCTAAAGCTTTCTTT; CDR3: CSVTLMGGSKAFF
V: TRBV7-2; J: TRBJ2-3; size: NA; D: NA; DNA: TGTGCCAGCAAGACTTTAACAGATACGCAGTATTTT; CDR3: CASKTLTDTQYF
V: TRBV5-1; J: TRBJ1-6; size: NA; D: NA; DNA: TGCGCCAGCAGCTTGGGCGCAGGGTCGGCCTATAATTCACCCCTCCACTTT; CDR3: CASSLGAGSAYNSPLHF
V: TRBV5-1; J: TRBJ2-2; size: few; D: NA; DNA: TGCGCCAGCAGCTTGGGGCTGGAGGTGGCCACCGGGGAGCTGTTTTTT; CDR3: CASSLGLEVATGELFF
V: TRBV6-5; J: TRBJ2-7; size: few; D: TRBD1; DNA: TGTGCCAGCAAAAGGACAGGGCGGACCTCCTACGAGCAGTACTTC; CDR3: CASKRTGRTSYEQYF
V: TRBV6-5; J: TRBJ1-2; size: NA; D: NA; DNA: TGTGCCAGCAGTTACTCGTTTTTAACTCCCTATGGCTACACCTTC; CDR3: CASSYSFLTPYGYTF
V: TRBV11-2; J: TRBJ2-1; size: NA; D: NA; DNA: TGTGCCAGCAGCCCCTGGTTAGGGGCTTACAATGAGCAGTTCTTC; CDR3: CASSPWLGAYNEQFF
V: TRBV5-1; J: TRBJ2-1; size: NA; D: TRBD1; DNA: TGCGCCAGCAGCTCCGGGCCGACAGGGTCCAATGAGCAGTTCTTC; CDR3: CASSSGPTGSNEQFF
V: TRBV5-1; J: TRBJ1-1; size: NA; D: TRBD1; DNA: TGCGCCAGCAGCTTGAGGACAGGGGTCGAGAGCACTGAAGCTTTCTTT; CDR3: CASSLRTGVESTEAFF
V: TRBV7-2; J: TRBJ2-7; size: NA; D: NA; DNA: TGTGCCAGCAGCTTAGGGCCGGGACACCAATACGAGCAGTACTTC; CDR3: CASSLGPGHQYEQYF
V: TRBV3-1/TRBV3-2; J: TRBJ1-4; size: NA; D: NA; DNA: TGTGCCAGCAGCCGTAGGGGTGAGGAAAAACTGTTTTTT; CDR3: CASSRRGEEKLFF
V: TRBV6-1; J: TRBJ1-5; size: NA; D: NA; DNA: TGTGCCAGCAGTGAAAGGTCCGGCAGGGGACATCAGCCCCAGCATTTT; CDR3: CASSERSGRGHQPQHF
V: TRBV19; J: TRBJ1-4; size: few; D: TRBD1; DNA: TGTGCCAGCGCCGGGACAGGTACCCGAAAACTGTTTTTT; CDR3: CASAGTGTRKLFF
V: TRBV5-1; J: TRBJ1-5; size: NA; D: NA; DNA: TGCGCCAGCAGCTTGGAGCTGGATCAGCCCCAGCATTTT; CDR3: CASSLELDQPQHF
V: TRBV27; J: TRBJ1-1; size: NA; D: TRBD1; DNA: TGTGCCAGCAGTCTACAGGGGGCAGGTGAAGCTTTCTTT; CDR3: CASSLQGAGEAFF
V: TRBV6-5; J: TRBJ1-2; size: NA; D: TRBD1; DNA: TGTGCCAGCAGTTATTCCGGACAGGGCTATGGCTACACCTTC; CDR3: CASSYSGQGYGYTF
V: TRBV13; J: TRBJ2-1; size: NA; D: NA; DNA: TGTGCCAGCAGCTTAGGCCGCGGGGATCGCAATGAGCAGTTCTTC; CDR3: CASSLGRGDRNEQFF
V: TRBV18; J: TRBJ2-7; size: few; D: TRBD1; DNA: TGTGCCAGCTCACCCGTGGGACAGGGGGCGCCCGAGCAGTACTTC; CDR3: CASSPVGQGAPEQYF
V: TRBV6-5; J: TRBJ1-2; size: once; D: NA; DNA: TGTGCCAGCAGTCCCTCAAAGGGGGGGCGGAGTGGCTACACCTTC; CDR3: CASSPSKGGRSGYTF
V: TRBV5-1; J: TRBJ1-1; size: NA; D: NA; DNA: TGCGCCAGCAGCGCGATACAGGCCATGAACACTGAAGCTTTCTTT; CDR3: CASSAIQAMNTEAFF
V: TRBV5-1; J: TRBJ2-7; size: NA; D: NA; DNA: TGCGCCAGCAGTCCCGGGCCAGGGGCCTACGAGCAGTACTTC; CDR3: CASSPGPGAYEQYF
V: TRBV15; J: TRBJ2-7; size: NA; D: TRBD1; DNA: TGTGCCACCAGCAGAGTTTCAGGGGGCGAGCAGTACTTC; CDR3: CATSRVSGGEQYF
V: TRBV4-2; J: TRBJ1-1; size: once; D: NA; DNA: TGTGCCAGCAGCCAAGCACTCCCGAACACTGAAGCTTTCTTT; CDR3: CASSQALPNTEAFF
V: TRBV2; J: TRBJ1-6; size: NA; D: NA; DNA: TGTGCCAGCAGTACAGGGACAAGTTCCTATAATTCACCCCTCCACTTT; CDR3: CASSTGTSSYNSPLHF
V: TRBV7-2; J: TRBJ2-1; size: NA; D: NA; DNA: TGTGCCAGCAGCTTAGGACTTGCCAACAATGAGCAGTTCTTC; CDR3: CASSLGLANNEQFF
V: TRBV2; J: TRBJ2-1; size: NA; D: NA; DNA: TGTGCCAGCAATAGGGGCGTAGTACGCAATGAGCAGTTCTTC; CDR3: CASNRGVVRNEQFF
V: TRBV19; J: TRBJ2-1; size: NA; D: TRBD2; DNA: TGTGCCAGTAGCCGTTCGGGACTAGCGGGGTACAATGAGCAGTTCTTC; CDR3: CASSRSGLAGYNEQFF
V: TRBV6-1; J: TRBJ2-1; size: NA; D: TRBD1; DNA: TGTGCCAGCAGTGGGGGGAGACAGGGGGCCTACAATGAGCAGTTCTTC; CDR3: CASSGGRQGAYNEQFF
V: TRBV11-2; J: TRBJ1-2; size: NA; D: TRBD1; DNA: TGTGCCAGCAGCTTATCAGCACAGGGGGGAAACTATGGCTACACCTTC; CDR3: CASSLSAQGGNYGYTF